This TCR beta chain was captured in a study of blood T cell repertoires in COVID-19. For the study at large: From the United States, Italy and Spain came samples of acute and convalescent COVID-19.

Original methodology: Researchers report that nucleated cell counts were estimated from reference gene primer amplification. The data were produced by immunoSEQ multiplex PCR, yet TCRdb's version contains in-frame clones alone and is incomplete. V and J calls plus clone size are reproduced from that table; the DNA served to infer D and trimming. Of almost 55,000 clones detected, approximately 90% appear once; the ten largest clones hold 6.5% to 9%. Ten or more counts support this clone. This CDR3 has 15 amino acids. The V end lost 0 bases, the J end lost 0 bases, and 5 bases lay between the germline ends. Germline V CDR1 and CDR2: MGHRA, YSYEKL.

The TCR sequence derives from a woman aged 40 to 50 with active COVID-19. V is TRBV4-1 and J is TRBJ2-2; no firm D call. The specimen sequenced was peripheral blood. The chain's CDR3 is CASSQESTNTGELFF. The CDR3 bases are TGCGCCAGCAGCCAAGAGTCCACGAACACCGGGGAGCTGTTTTTT.